One sample yielded the 8 T cell receptor beta chains listed below, sequenced in a study of T cell repertoires in cytomegalovirus infection. TCRdb re-called the reads with MiXCR, one entry per CDR3 protein. The data hold about 740,000 distinct CDR3 sequences, with 35% to 45% observed a single time. Input material: PBMCs. The receptors here all came from a human donor in good health (CMV status not recorded). Some clones in this sample may be carry-over from other donors' samples.

V and J are TRBV24-1 and TRBJ2-7; D perhaps matches TRBD2 (5 bases). The ends were cut back, 3 bases at V and 5 bases at J, with 10 bases in the middle. This CDR3 has 13 amino acids. CDR1 is KGHDR, CDR2 SFDVKD, per germline. The CDR3 nucleotides read TGTGCCACCAGTGATGAGGGTTTGCACGAGCAGTACTTC. As protein: CATSDEGLHEQYF.

In DNA form, the CDR3 reads TGCAGTGCTAGGGTCGCGGGGGCAGCCTTGAGGTATACGCAGTATTTT. Residues: CSARVAGAALRYTQYF. This chain connects TRBV20-1 to TRBJ2-3; D is perhaps TRBD2 (7 bases). Looked up from germline, CDR1 is DFQATT and CDR2 is SNEGSKA (reference sequence). Between the trimmed V and J ends, which lost 3 bases and 7 bases, there was a span of 23 bases. The CDR3 length is 16 residues.

The rearrangement links TRBV2 to TRBJ2-5; weak D call: TRBD1 (6 bases). Germline values: CDR1 SNHLY, CDR2 FYNNEI. Trimming cost V 2 bases and J 5 bases, with 9 bases left between them. The length of the CDR3 is 13 residues. The chain's CDR3 is CASSEQGRETQYF. The CDR3 DNA is TGTGCCAGCAGTGAACAGGGGCGCGAGACCCAGTACTTC.

This clonotype was observed a few times. The chain employs TRBV27 and TRBJ1-5; no firm D call. The CDR3 consists of 14 residues. Per the germline V gene, CDR1 is MNHEY and CDR2 is SMNVEV (reference sequence). The V and J ends lost 3 bases and 5 bases respectively, with 11 bases between them. The CDR3, as DNA: TGTGCCAGCAGTTTTCGCCGGGATTATCAGCCCCAGCATTTT. Amino acids: CASSFRRDYQPQHF.

There are many counts of this clonotype. V and J are TRBV7-2 and TRBJ2-7; 9 bases fit TRBD2. The germline V gene has CDR1 SGHTA and CDR2 FQGNSA. This CDR3 contains 16 residues. Trimming cost V 5 bases and J 3 bases; bases outside gene matches: 11. The CDR3 DNA follows: TGTGCCAGCAGCGCGGATTGGACTAGCGATCACTACGAGCAGTACTTC. It codes for CASSADWTSDHYEQYF.

A word on this clonotype: This may arise from a read error, as a much more abundant clone is one base away. The CDR3 end shows no conserved phenylalanine or tryptophan, and so a read error is likely. This chain links TRBV7-9 with TRBJ2-7; D is ambiguous. With 5 bases removed from V and 6 bases from J, the gap between germline ends came to 23 bases. From germline, CDR1 is SEHNR and CDR2 FQNEAQ (reference sequence). This CDR3 contains 16 residues. The chain's CDR3 is CASSLRALGNLREQYL. The CDR3 DNA reads as TGTGCCAGCAGCCTCCGGGCCCTCGGAAACCTGCGCGAGCAGTACTTA.

V and J are TRBV6-2 or TRBV6-3 and TRBJ1-5, with unresolved D. Per the germline V gene, CDR1 is MNHEY and CDR2 is SVGEGT. The V end lost 2 bases, the J end lost 3 bases, and 5 bases lay between the germline ends. The CDR3 loop spans 13 amino acids. The CDR3 protein is CASSYSHNQPQHF. The CDR3 nucleotides read TGTGCCAGCAGTTACAGCCACAATCAGCCCCAGCATTTT.

This clonotype was found many times. The chain links TRBV7-2 to TRBJ1-1; TRBD1 might be the D (5 bases). Deletions cut 5 bases from V and 6 bases from J, with 16 bases between. The CDR3 loop spans 14 amino acids. Germline V gene sequence: CDR1 SGHTA, CDR2 FQGNSA. The CDR3 nucleotides are TGTGCCAGCAGCACCCGCCTACAGGCTTCTGAAGCTTTCTTT. Translating it yields CASSTRLQASEAFF.